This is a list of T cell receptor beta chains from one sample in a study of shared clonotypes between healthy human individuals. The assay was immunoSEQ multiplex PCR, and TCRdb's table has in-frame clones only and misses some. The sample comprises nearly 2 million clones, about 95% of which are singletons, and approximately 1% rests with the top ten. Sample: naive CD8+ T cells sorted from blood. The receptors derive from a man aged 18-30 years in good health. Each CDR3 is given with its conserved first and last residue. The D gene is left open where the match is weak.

TGCGCCAGCAGCCAACGGACCAGAGCAGATACGCAGTATTTT CASSQRTRADTQYF NA TRBJ2-3 TRBV4-1
TGTGCCAGCAGTCTCTCAGGTTTCACAGGGGTCATGAACACTGAAGCTTTCTTT CASSLSGFTGVMNTEAFF TRBD1 TRBJ1-1 TRBV28
TGCGCCAGCAGCTTGGAAGGGGGGAACACTGAAGCTTTCTTT CASSLEGGNTEAFF NA TRBJ1-1 TRBV5-1
TGTGCCAGTAGTATGCAGGGGAGTAATGGCTACACCTTC CASSMQGSNGYTF NA TRBJ1-2 TRBV19
TGTGCCAGCAGCTCACCCCCACGGGGAATCTACGAGCAGTACTTC CASSSPPRGIYEQYF NA TRBJ2-7 TRBV7-9
TGCGCCAGCAGCCAAGATGGGGTGGCAGTCCAAGAGGCGACAGATACGCAGTATTTT CASSQDGVAVQEATDTQYF NA TRBJ2-3 TRBV4-3
TGTGCCAGCAGCGCTGGGGGGAACTCCTATAATTCACCCCTCCACTTT CASSAGGNSYNSPLHF NA TRBJ1-6 TRBV5-6
TGTGCCAGCAGCTTAAGTGAGGGGGCGCGTGGAGAGCAGTACTTC CASSLSEGARGEQYF TRBD1 TRBJ2-7 TRBV7-8
TGTGCCAGTAATCTCCGGGACTTCAATCAGCCCCAGCATTTT CASNLRDFNQPQHF NA TRBJ1-5 TRBV19
TGTGCCAGCAGCTTAGGGCGGACCTACGAGCAGTACTTC CASSLGRTYEQYF NA TRBJ2-7 TRBV13
TGTGCCAGCAGTGCGTACGGAGCCTCCTACGAGCAGTACTTC CASSAYGASYEQYF NA TRBJ2-7 TRBV6-1
TGTGCCAGCAGCGTAGGCCAGGGGGGGAGCTCCTACGAGCAGTACTTC CASSVGQGGSSYEQYF NA TRBJ2-7 TRBV9
TGTGCCAGCAGTTCCCTGCGGGGGCCAAACAATGAGCAGTTCTTC CASSSLRGPNNEQFF NA TRBJ2-1 TRBV6-5